This T cell receptor beta chain is from a study of blood T cell repertoires in COVID-19. Across the whole study: The analysed material was cDNA or gDNA that came from T cells, B-cell-depleted T cells, or PBMCs.

The germline V and J ends were trimmed by 6 bases and 9 bases, with 15 bases remaining between them. Germline CDR1 and CDR2: SGHTA and FQGTGA. The CDR3 has 14 residues. Generated by immunoSEQ multiplex PCR, the TCRdb table keeps only in-frame clones and is missing some. The sample carries about 410,000 clones, around 92% recorded once. Study members were between roughly 18 and 100 years old and lived in approximately 25 US regions. Cohort allocation depended upon clinical history that participants reported. Sequenced: PBMCs or T cells enriched from blood (not recorded which). V gene TRBV7-3 combines with J gene TRBJ1-6; D perhaps matches TRBD1 (5 bases). The receptor comes from a woman in her 30s who had recovered from COVID-19. CDR3 loop: CASSRQPGGSPLHF. CDR3 DNA sequence: TGTGCCAGCAGTCGACAGCCCGGTGGTTCACCCCTCCACTTT.